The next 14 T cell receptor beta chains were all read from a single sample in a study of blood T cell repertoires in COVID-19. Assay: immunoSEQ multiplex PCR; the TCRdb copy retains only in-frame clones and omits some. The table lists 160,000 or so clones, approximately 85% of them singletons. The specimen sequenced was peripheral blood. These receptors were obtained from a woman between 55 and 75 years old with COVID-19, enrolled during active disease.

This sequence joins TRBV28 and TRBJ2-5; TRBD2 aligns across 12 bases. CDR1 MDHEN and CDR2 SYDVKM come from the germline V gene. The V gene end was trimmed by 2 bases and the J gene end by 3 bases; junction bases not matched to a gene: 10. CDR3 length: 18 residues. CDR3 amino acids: CASSLAPVWTSGKETQYF. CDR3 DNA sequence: TGTGCCAGCAGTTTAGCCCCCGTATGGACTAGCGGGAAAGAGACCCAGTACTTC.

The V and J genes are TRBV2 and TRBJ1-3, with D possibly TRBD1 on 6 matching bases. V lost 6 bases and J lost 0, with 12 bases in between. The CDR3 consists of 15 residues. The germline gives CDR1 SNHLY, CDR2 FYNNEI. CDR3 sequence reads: CASSGGQFSGNTIYF. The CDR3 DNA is TGTGCCAGCAGCGGTGGACAGTTCTCTGGAAACACCATATATTTT.

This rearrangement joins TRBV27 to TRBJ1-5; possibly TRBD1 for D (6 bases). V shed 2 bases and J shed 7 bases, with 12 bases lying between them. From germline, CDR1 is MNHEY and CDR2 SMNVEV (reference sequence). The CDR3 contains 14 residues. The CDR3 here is CASSLRGGRQPQHF. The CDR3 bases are TGTGCCAGCAGTTTAAGGGGGGGCAGGCAGCCCCAGCATTTT.

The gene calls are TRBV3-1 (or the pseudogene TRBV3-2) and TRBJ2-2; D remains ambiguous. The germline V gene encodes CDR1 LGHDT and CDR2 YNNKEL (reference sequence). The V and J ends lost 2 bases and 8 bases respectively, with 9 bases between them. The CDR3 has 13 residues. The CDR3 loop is CASSQHQIGELFF. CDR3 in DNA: TGTGCCAGCAGCCAACATCAGATAGGGGAGCTGTTTTTT.

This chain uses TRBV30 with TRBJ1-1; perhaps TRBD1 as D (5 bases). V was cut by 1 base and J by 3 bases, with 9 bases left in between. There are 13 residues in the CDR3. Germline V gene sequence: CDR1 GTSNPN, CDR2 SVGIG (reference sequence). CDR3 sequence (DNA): TGTGCCTGGAGTGAAAGGGGCTACACTGAAGCTTTCTTT. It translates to CAWSERGYTEAFF.

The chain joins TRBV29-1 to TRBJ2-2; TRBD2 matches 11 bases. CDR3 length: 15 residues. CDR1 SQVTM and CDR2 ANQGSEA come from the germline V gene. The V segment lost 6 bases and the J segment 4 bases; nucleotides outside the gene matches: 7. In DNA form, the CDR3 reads TGCAGCGTAATACTAGCGGGAGATGTCACCGGGGAGCTGTTTTTT. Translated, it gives CSVILAGDVTGELFF.

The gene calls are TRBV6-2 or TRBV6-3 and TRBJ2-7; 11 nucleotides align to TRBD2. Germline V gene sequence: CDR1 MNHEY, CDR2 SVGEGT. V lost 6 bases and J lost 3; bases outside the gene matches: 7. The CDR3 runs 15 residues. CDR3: CASSSLAGALYEQYF. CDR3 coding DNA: TGTGCCAGCAGCTCACTAGCGGGAGCGCTCTACGAGCAGTACTTC.

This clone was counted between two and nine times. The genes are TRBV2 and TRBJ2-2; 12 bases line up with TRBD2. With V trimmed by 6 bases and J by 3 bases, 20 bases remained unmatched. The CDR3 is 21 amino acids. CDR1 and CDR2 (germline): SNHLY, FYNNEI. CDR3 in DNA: TGTGCCAGCAGAGCCGGGAGTCTAGCGGGAGGGGGCTCGAGGGACACCGGGGAGCTGTTTTTT. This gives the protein CASRAGSLAGGGSRDTGELFF.

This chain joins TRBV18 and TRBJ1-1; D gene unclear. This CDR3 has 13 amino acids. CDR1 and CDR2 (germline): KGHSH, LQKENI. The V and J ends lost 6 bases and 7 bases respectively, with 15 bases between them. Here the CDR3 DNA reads TGTGCCAGCTCGCAAACGGACGGGAATGAAGCTTTCTTT. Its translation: CASSQTDGNEAFF.

The CDR3 DNA is TGTGCCAGCAGCATAAGGACTAGCGGGAGCGACGAGCAGTACTTC. Amino acid sequence: CASSIRTSGSDEQYF. The chain joins TRBV7-2 to TRBJ2-7; 13 positions agree with TRBD2. Germline V gene data show CDR1 as SGHTA and CDR2 as FQGNSA. The J segment lost 5 bases and the V segment lost 5 bases, leaving 6 bases of the junction unmatched. The CDR3 contains 15 residues.

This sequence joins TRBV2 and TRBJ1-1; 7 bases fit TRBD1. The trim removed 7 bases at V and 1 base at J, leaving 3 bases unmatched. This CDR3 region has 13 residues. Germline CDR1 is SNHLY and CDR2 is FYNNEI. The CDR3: CASNYRGNTEAFF. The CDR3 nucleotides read TGTGCCAGCAACTACAGGGGGAACACTGAAGCTTTCTTT. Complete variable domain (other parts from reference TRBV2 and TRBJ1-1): EPEVTQTPSHQVTQMGQEVILRCVPISNHLYFYWYRQILGQKVEFLVSFYNNEISEKSEIFDDQFSVERPDGSNFTLKIRSTKLEDSAMYFCASNYRGNTEAFFGQGTRLTVV.

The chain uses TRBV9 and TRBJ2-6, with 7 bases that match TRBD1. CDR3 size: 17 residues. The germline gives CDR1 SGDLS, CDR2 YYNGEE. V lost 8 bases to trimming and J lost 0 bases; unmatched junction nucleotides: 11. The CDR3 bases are TGTGCCAGTGGAGACAGGGCTTTATACTCTGGGGCCAACGTCCTGACTTTC. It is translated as CASGDRALYSGANVLTF.

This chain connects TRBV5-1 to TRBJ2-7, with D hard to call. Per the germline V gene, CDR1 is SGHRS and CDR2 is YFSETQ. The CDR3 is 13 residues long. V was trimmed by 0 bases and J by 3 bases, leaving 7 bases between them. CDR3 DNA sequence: TGCGCCAGCAGCTTGGGACCGGGCTACGAGCAGTACGTC. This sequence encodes CASSLGPGYEQYV.

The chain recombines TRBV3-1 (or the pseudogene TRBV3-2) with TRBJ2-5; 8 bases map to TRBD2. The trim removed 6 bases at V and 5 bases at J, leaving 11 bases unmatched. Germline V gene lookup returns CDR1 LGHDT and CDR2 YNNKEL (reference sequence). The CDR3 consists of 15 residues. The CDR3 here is CASSYQRGSGETQYF. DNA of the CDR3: TGTGCCAGCAGTTACCAGCGGGGGTCGGGGGAGACCCAGTACTTC.